The 13 T cell receptor beta chains given below trace back to one sample, sequenced in a study of T cells in Graves' hyperthyroidism and ophthalmopathy. The investigators amplified TCR beta CDR3 regions from RNA transcripts. The TCR CDR3 was amplified in a first-round RT-PCR using the HTBI primer set. TCRdb independently ran MiXCR on the multiplex PCR reads; one entry per CDR3 protein. This sample has 500,000 to 700,000 distinct CDR3 sequences; about a sixth occur once, and the top ten carry around 19%. Sequencing was done on a sample of blood. Receptors were obtained from a woman between 18 and 30 years old with Graves' hyperthyroidism.

This clonotype was recorded at least ten times. The chain uses TRBV6-2 or TRBV6-3 and TRBJ2-1; D tentatively reads TRBD1 or TRBD2 (5 bases each). From germline, CDR1 is MNHEY and CDR2 SVGEGT. This CDR3 is 14 amino acids long. V was shortened by 0 bases and J by 9 bases, with 12 bases between the two germline ends. The CDR3 coding sequence is TGTGCCAGCAGTTACTCGGTTGGGGGACCTGAGCAGTTCTTC. Protein: CASSYSVGGPEQFF.

Remarks on this clonotype: One end of the junction is discordant with germline, which a read error may explain. CDR3 DNA sequence: TGTGGCAGCTCACCACGGGAAGAGACCCAGTACTTC. Amino acids: CGSSPREETQYF. This chain connects TRBV18 to TRBJ2-5; no clear D gene. CDR1 is KGHSH and CDR2 is LQKENI in the germline V gene. The CDR3 extends over 12 amino acids.

This clonotype was seen only a few times. The V gene is TRBV7-9, the J gene TRBJ2-7; D is tentatively TRBD1 or TRBD2 (5 bases each). Germline V gene sequence: CDR1 SEHNR, CDR2 FQNEAQ (reference sequence). The CDR3 covers 17 residues. V gave up 2 bases and J gave up 3 bases, with 20 bases separating them. The CDR3 loop reads CASSLLHWGRGNYEQYF. CDR3 coding DNA: TGTGCCAGCAGCTTACTACATTGGGGACGGGGCAACTACGAGCAGTACTTC.

This clonotype was seen at least ten times. The CDR3 is CASSLIGGYEQYF. The CDR3 DNA is TGTGCCAGCAGCTTAATAGGAGGCTACGAGCAGTACTTC. The chain links TRBV7-9 to TRBJ2-7; the D gene is possibly TRBD2 (5 bases). With 2 bases removed from V and 3 bases from J, the gap between germline ends came to 8 bases. Per the germline V gene, CDR1 is SEHNR and CDR2 is FQNEAQ (reference sequence). The CDR3 length is 13 residues. The full variable domain, in which reference TRBV7-9 and TRBJ2-7 provide the parts outside the CDR3, is DTGVSQNPRHKITKRGQNVTFRCDPISEHNRLYWYRQTLGQGPEFLTYFQNEAQLEKSRLLSDRFSAERPKGSFSTLEIQRTEQGDSAMYLCASSLIGGYEQYFGPGTRLTVT.

This clonotype was observed many times. This chain joins TRBV20-1 and TRBJ2-3; 7 bases match TRBD1. The CDR3 is 14 amino acids. CDR1 and CDR2 from the germline V gene are DFQATT and SNEGSKA (reference sequence). V gave up 3 bases and J gave up 6 bases; unmatched junction bases: 9. The CDR3: CSASDRAFPDTQYF. Here the CDR3 DNA reads TGCAGTGCTAGCGACAGGGCATTTCCCGATACGCAGTATTTT.

This clonotype came up many times. The V call is TRBV5-1, the J call TRBJ2-1; 8 bases line up with TRBD2. Germline loops: CDR1 SGHRS, CDR2 YFSETQ. V lost 4 bases and J lost 5; bases outside the gene matches: 8. The CDR3 sequence is 15 residues long. CDR3 residues: CASSPGGGEDNEQFF. The CDR3 bases are TGCGCCAGCAGCCCCGGGGGGGGCGAGGACAATGAGCAGTTCTTC.

This clonotype was detected ten times or more. The chain has TRBV20-1 and TRBJ1-1; maybe TRBD1 (5 bases). Germline V gives CDR1 DFQATT, CDR2 SNEGSKA (reference sequence). The length of the CDR3 is 10 residues. Trimming removed 5 bases from V and 6 bases from J, with 7 bases in between. The CDR3 spells CSARGAEAFF. The CDR3 DNA follows: TGCAGTGCTCGGGGGGCTGAAGCTTTCTTT.

This clonotype was detected only a few times. This chain joins TRBV18 and TRBJ1-1; TRBD1 is a possible D gene (6 bases). CDR3 length: 14 amino acids. Trimming shortened V by 5 bases and J by 3 bases, and 13 bases separated the two germline ends. Looked up from germline, CDR1 is KGHSH and CDR2 is LQKENI. The CDR3 protein is CASSYRVQDTEAFF. In DNA, the CDR3 is TGTGCCAGCTCATACAGGGTTCAGGACACTGAAGCTTTCTTT.

This clonotype came up many times. The chain recombines TRBV20-1 with TRBJ2-7; D ambiguous. CDR1 is DFQATT and CDR2 is SNEGSKA in the germline V gene (reference sequence). V lost 6 bases and J lost 0, with 18 bases in between. CDR3 length equals 15 residues. CDR3 sequence reads: CSAVAVGPSSYEQYF. As DNA, the CDR3 is TGCAGTGCCGTGGCCGTCGGTCCTAGCTCCTACGAGCAGTACTTC.

V gene TRBV12-3 or TRBV12-4 combines with J gene TRBJ2-5; D remains unclear. This CDR3 is built from 14 residues. With 4 bases removed from V and 5 bases from J, the gap between germline ends came to 14 bases. The CDR3 nucleotides read TGTGCCAGCAGTTACACCCACTTGCAGGAGACCCAGTACTTC. This translates into CASSYTHLQETQYF.

In its sample, this clonotype was seen many times. J is TRBJ2-3 and V is TRBV18; D call uncertain. The CDR3 covers 14 residues. The germline gives CDR1 KGHSH, CDR2 LQKENI. V gave up 3 bases and J gave up 5 bases, with 12 bases separating them. This chain's CDR3 is CASSPEWVGDTQYF. In DNA, the CDR3 is TGTGCCAGCTCACCGGAATGGGTGGGAGATACGCAGTATTTT.

CDR3 coding DNA: TGCGGGACTCGGTTCTCTGGAAACACCATATATTTT. Its translation is CGTRFSGNTIYF. J is TRBJ1-3 and V is TRBV29-1, with D maybe TRBD1 (5 bases). Germline V lookup: CDR1 SQVTM, CDR2 ANQGSEA. The CDR3 spans 12 residues.

The chain joins TRBV6-2 or TRBV6-3 to TRBJ1-1; possible D gene TRBD1, 6 bases. V was clipped by 7 bases and J by 5 bases, with 8 bases between them. Per the germline V gene, CDR1 is MNHEY and CDR2 is SVGEGT. This CDR3 comprises 11 residues. CDR3 DNA sequence: TGTGCCAGCAAAGGGGGAACTGAAGCTTTCTTT. It specifies CASKGGTEAFF.